Sequencing of this TCR beta chain was carried out in a study of T cell responses to AZD1222 COVID-19 vaccine. General study results and limits: Seropositivity was recorded at baseline in only five to seven AZD1222 recipients. Spike-specific TCR breadth and depth went up after people got two AZD1222 doses.

On this clone itself: Its cognate antigen is unknown.

The assay was immunoSEQ multiplex PCR, and TCRdb's table has in-frame clones only and misses some. The repertoire holds about 140,000 clones, with roughly 90% as singletons. V lost 3 bases to trimming and J lost 6 bases; unmatched junction nucleotides: 9. The germline V gene encodes CDR1 LGHDT and CDR2 YNNKEL (reference sequence). The CDR3 extends over 15 amino acids. The TCR was taken from an adult in good health. Sequencing was performed on peripheral blood, taken on day 0 of AZD1222 vaccination. This chain uses TRBV3-1 (or the pseudogene TRBV3-2) with TRBJ1-2; 8 nucleotides agree with TRBD1. The CDR3 nucleotides are TGTGCCAGCAGCCACCAATGGACAGGGACGGATGGCTACACCTTC. It specifies CASSHQWTGTDGYTF.